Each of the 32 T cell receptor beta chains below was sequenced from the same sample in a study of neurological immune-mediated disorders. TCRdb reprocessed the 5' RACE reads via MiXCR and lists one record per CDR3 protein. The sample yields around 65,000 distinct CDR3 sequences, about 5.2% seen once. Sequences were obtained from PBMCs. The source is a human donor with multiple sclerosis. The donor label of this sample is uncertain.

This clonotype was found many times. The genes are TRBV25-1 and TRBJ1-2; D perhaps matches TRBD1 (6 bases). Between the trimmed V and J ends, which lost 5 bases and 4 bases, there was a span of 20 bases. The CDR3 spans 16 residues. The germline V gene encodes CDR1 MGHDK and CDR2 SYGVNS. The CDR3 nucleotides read TGTGCCAGCAGTCCTTACACAGGGAGGGCGGTCTATGGCTACACCTTC. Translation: CASSPYTGRAVYGYTF.

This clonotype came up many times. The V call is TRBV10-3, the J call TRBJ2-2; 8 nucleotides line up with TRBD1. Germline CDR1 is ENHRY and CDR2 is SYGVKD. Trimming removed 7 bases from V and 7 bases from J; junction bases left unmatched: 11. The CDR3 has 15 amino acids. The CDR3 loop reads CAIKEWQGAGGELFF. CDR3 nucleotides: TGTGCCATCAAGGAGTGGCAGGGGGCTGGCGGGGAGCTGTTTTTT.

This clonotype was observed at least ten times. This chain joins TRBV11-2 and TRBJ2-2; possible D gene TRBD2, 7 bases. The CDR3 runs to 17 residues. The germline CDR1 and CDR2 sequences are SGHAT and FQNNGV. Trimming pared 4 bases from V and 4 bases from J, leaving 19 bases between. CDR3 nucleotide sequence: TGTGCCAGCAGCTACTTTGGGGGGGCGAGCGGCACCGGGGAGCTGTTTTTT. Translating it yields CASSYFGGASGTGELFF.

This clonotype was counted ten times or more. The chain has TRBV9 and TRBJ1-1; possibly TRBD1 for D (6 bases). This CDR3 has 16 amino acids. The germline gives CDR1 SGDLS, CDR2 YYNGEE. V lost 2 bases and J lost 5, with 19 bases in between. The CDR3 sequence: CASSVGGGGGVTEAFF. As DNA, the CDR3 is TGTGCCAGCAGCGTCGGCGGAGGAGGGGGAGTTACTGAAGCTTTCTTT.

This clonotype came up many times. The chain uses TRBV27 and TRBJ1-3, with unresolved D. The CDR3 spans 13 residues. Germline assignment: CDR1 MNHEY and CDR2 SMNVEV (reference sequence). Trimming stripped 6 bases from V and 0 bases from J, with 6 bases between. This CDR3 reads CASRLSSGNTIYF. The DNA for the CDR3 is TGTGCCAGCAGGTTAAGCTCTGGAAACACCATATATTTT.

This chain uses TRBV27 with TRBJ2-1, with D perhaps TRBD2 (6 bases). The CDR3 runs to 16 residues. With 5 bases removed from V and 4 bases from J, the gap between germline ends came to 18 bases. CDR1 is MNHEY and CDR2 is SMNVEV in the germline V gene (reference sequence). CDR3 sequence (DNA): TGTGCCAGCAGTCCGGCGGGATTCAATAGATACAATGAGCAGTTCTTC. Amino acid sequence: CASSPAGFNRYNEQFF.

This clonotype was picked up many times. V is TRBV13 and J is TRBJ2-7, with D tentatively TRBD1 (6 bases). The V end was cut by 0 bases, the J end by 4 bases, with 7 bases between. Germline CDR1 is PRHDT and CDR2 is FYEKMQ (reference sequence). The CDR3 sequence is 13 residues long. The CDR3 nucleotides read TGTGCCAGCAGCTTAGGGCAGGGGTACGAGCAGTACTTC. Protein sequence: CASSLGQGYEQYF.

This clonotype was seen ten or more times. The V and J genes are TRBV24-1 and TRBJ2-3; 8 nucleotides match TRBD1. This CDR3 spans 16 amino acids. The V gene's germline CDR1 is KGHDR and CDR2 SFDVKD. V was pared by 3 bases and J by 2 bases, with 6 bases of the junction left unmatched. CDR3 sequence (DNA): TGTGCCACCAGTGATCCCGGGCAGGGGGCCACAGATACGCAGTATTTT. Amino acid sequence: CATSDPGQGATDTQYF.

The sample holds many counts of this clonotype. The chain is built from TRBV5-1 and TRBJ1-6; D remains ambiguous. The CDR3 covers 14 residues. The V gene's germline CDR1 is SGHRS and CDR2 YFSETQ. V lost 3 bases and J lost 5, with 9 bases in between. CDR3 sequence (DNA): TGCGCCAGCAGCTCTGGGTTAAATAATTCACCCCTCCACTTT. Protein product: CASSSGLNNSPLHF.

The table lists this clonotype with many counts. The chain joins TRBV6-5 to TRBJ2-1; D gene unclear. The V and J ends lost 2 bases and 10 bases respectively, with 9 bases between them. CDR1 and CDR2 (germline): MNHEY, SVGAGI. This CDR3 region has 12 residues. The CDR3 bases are TGTGCCAGCAGTTACGGGGTAGGAGAGCAGTTCTTC. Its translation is CASSYGVGEQFF.

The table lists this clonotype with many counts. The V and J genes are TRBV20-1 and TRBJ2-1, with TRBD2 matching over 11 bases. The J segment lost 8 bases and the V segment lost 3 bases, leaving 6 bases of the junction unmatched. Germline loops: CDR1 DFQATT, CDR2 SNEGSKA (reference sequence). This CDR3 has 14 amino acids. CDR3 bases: TGCAGTGCTAGCAATAGCGGGGGGGCCCATGAGCAGTTCTTC. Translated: CSASNSGGAHEQFF.

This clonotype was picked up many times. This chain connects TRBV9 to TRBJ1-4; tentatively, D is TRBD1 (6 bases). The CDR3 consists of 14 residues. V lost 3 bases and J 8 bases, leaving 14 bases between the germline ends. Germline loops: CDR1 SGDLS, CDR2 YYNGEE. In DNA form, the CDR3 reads TGTGCCAGCAGCGCCACCACAGGGCCCGAAAAACTGTTTTTT. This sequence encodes CASSATTGPEKLFF.

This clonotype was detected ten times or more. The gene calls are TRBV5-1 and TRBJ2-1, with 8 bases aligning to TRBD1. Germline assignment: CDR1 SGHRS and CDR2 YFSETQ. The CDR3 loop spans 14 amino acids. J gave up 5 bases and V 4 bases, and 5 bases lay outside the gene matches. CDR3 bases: TGCGCCAGCAGCGCAGGGGGCATCGACAATGAGCAGTTCTTC. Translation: CASSAGGIDNEQFF.

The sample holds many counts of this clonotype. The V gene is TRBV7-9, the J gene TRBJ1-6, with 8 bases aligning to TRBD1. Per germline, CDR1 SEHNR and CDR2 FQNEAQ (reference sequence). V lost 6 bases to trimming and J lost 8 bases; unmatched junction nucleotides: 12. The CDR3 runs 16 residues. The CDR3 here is CASRRQGPPIDSPLHF. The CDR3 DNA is TGTGCCAGCAGAAGACAGGGGCCCCCGATTGATTCACCCCTCCACTTT.

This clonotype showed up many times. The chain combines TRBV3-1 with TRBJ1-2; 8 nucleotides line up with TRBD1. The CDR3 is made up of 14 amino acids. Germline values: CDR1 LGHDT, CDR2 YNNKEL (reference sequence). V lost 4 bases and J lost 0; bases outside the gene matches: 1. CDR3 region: CASSPGQANYGYTF. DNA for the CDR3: TGTGCCAGCAGCCCGGGACAGGCTAACTATGGCTACACCTTC. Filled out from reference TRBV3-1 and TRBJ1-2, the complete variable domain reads DTAVSQTPKYLVTQMGNDKSIKCEQNLGHDTMYWYKQDSKKFLKIMFSYNNKELIINETVPNRFSPKSPDKAHLNLHINSLELGDSAVYFCASSPGQANYGYTFGSGTRLTVV.

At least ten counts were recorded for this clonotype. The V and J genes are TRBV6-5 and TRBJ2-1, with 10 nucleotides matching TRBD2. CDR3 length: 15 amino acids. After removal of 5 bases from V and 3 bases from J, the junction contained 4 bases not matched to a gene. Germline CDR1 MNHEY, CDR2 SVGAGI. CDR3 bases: TGTGCCAGCAGTCCCGGGACTAGCGTCTACAATGAGCAGTTCTTC. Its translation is CASSPGTSVYNEQFF.

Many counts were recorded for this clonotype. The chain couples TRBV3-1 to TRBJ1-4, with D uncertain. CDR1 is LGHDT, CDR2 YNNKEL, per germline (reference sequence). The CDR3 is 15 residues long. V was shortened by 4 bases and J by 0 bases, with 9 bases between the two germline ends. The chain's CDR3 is CASSLLGTTNEKLFF. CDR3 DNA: TGTGCCAGCAGCCTACTCGGTACAACTAATGAAAAACTGTTTTTT.

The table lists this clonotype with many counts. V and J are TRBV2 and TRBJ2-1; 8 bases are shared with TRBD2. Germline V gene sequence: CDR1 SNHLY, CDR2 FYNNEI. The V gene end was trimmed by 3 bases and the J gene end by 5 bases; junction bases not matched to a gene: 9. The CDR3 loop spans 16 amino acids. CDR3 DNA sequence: TGTGCCAGCAGTGACTTAATCGGGGGGGCGGACAATGAGCAGTTCTTC. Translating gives CASSDLIGGADNEQFF.

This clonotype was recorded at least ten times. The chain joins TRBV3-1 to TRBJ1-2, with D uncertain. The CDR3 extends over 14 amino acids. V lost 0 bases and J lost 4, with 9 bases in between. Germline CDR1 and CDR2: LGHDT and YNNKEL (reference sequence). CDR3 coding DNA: TGTGCCAGCAGCCAAGATCCGGTAGGCTATGGCTACACCTTC. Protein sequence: CASSQDPVGYGYTF.

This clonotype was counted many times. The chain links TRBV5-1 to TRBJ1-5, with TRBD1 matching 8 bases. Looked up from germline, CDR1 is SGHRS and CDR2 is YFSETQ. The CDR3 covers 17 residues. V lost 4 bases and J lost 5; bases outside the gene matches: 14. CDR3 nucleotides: TGCGCCAGCAGCGACCAAATTGATTTACAGGGGGATCAGCCCCAGCATTTT. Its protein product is CASSDQIDLQGDQPQHF.

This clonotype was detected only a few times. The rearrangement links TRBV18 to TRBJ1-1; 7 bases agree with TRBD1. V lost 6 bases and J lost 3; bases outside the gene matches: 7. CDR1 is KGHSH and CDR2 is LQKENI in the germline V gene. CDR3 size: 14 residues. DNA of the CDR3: TGTGCCAGCTCGCGGGGACAGAGCCACACTGAAGCTTTCTTT. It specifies CASSRGQSHTEAFF.

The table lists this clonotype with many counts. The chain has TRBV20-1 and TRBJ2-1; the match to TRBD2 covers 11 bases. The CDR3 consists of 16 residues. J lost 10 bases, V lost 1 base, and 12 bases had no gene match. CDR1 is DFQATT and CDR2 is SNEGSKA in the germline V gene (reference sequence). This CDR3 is CSARGGETSGDREQFF. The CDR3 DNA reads TGCAGTGCTAGAGGGGGGGAGACTAGCGGGGATAGAGAGCAGTTCTTC.

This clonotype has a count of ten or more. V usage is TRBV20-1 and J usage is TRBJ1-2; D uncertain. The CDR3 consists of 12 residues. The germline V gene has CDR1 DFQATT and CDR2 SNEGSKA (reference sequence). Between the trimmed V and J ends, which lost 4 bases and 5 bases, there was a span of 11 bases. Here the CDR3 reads CSAIDTQYGYTF. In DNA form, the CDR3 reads TGCAGTGCTATCGATACTCAATATGGCTACACCTTC.

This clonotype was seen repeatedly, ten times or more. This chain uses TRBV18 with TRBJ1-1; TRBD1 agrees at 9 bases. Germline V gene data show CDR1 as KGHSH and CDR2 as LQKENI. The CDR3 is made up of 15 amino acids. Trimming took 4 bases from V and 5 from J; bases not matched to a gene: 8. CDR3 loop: CASSLTGTGTTEAFF. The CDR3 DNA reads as TGTGCCAGCTCACTAACCGGGACAGGGACTACTGAAGCTTTCTTT.

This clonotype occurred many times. In DNA, the CDR3 is TGTGCCAGCAGCCAAGCTATGCCACCCCTCCACTTT. Its protein is CASSQAMPPLHF. This chain uses TRBV3-1 with TRBJ1-6; no definite D call. V was cut by 1 base and J by 11 bases, with 6 bases left in between. The CDR3 runs to 12 residues. In germline, CDR1 is LGHDT, CDR2 YNNKEL (reference sequence).

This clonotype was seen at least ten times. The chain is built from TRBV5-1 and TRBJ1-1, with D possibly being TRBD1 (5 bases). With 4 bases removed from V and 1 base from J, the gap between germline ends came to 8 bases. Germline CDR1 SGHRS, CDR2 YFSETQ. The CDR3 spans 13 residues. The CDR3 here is CASSLDRNTEAFF. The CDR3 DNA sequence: TGCGCCAGCAGCCTAGACAGGAACACTGAAGCTTTCTTT.

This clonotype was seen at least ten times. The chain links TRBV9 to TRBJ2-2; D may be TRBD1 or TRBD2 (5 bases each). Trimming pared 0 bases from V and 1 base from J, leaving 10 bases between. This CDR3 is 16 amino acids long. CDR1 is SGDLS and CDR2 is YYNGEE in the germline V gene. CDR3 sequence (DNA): TGTGCCAGCAGCGTAGTCGGGACGGTGAACACCGGGGAGCTGTTTTTT. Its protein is CASSVVGTVNTGELFF.

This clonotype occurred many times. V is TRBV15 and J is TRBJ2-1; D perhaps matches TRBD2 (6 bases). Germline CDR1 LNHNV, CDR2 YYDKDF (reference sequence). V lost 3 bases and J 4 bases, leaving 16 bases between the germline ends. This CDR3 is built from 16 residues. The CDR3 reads CATSSRYGGLYNEQFF. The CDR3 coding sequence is TGTGCCACCAGCAGCCGTTATGGAGGGTTGTACAATGAGCAGTTCTTC. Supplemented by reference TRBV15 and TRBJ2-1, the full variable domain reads DAMVIQNPRYQVTQFGKPVTLSCSQTLNHNVMYWYQQKSSQAPKLLFHYYDKDFNNEADTPDNFQSRRPNTSFCFLDIRSPGLGDTAMYLCATSSRYGGLYNEQFFGPGTRLTVL.

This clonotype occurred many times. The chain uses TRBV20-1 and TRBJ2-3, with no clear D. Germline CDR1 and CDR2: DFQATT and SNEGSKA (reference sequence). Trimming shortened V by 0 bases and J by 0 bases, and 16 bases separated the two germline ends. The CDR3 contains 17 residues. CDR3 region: CSARDVFWSDSTDTQYF. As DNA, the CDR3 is TGCAGTGCTAGAGATGTTTTTTGGTCTGACAGCACAGATACGCAGTATTTT.

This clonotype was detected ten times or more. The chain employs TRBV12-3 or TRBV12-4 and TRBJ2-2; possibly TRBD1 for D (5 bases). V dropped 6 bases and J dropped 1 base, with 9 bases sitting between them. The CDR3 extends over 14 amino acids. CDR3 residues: CASSPTGNTGELFF. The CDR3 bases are TGTGCCAGCAGCCCCACAGGGAACACCGGGGAGCTGTTTTTT.

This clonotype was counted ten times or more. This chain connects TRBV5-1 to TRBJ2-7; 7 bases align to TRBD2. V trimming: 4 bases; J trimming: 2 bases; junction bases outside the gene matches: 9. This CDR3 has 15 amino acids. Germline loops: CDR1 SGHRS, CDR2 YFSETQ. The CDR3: CASSPGGWGAYEQYF. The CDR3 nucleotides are TGCGCCAGCAGCCCGGGAGGCTGGGGAGCCTACGAGCAGTACTTC.

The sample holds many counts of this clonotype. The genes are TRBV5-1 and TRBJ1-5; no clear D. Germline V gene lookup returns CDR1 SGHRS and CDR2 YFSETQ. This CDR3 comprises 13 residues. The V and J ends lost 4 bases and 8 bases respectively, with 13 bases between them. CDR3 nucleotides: TGCGCCAGCAGCCAAGAATCCAACGAGCCCCAGCATTTT. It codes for CASSQESNEPQHF.